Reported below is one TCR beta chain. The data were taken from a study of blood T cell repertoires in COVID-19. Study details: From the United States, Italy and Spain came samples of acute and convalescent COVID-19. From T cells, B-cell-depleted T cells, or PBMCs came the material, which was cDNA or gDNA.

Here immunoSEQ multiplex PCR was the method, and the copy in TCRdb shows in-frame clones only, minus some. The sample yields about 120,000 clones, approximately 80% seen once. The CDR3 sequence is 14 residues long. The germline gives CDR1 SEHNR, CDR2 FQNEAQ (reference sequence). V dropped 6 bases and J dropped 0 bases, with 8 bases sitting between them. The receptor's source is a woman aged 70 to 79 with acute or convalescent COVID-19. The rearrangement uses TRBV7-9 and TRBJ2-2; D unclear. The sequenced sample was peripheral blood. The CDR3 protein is CASRPLANTGELFF. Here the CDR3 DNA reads TGTGCCAGCAGACCATTAGCGAACACCGGGGAGCTGTTTTTT.